This TCR beta chain derives from a study of OX40 agonist ivuxolimab in advanced cancers. About the research overall: Hepatocellular carcinoma, melanoma, renal cell or head and neck cancer affected the dose-escalation patients.

A word on this clone: The target antigen is unknown.

The repertoire was sequenced with immunoSEQ multiplex PCR; TCRdb's copy has only in-frame clones and lacks some. The sample includes 13,000 or so clones, more than 75% of them seen just once. The study's findings and limits: In general, CD8+ T cells held more expanded clones than CD4+ did, on average.

This CDR3 has 15 amino acids. The trim removed 3 bases at V and 1 base at J, leaving 3 bases unmatched. Germline values: CDR1 LGHNA, CDR2 YNFKEQ. The sequencing used CD4+ or CD8+ T cells sorted from blood, collected in a trial of the OX40 agonist ivuxolimab. The source is an adult with an advanced solid tumor such as melanoma, head and neck, liver or kidney cancer. V usage is TRBV4-2 and J usage is TRBJ2-7; 10 nucleotides line up with TRBD1. The CDR3 DNA sequence: TGTGCCAGCAGCCAGACAGGGGGCTTATCCTACGAGCAGTACTTC. It encodes CASSQTGGLSYEQYF.